The 17 T cell receptor beta chains below all came from one sample that was sequenced in a study of shared T cell receptors in the human thymus. Some clones are missing from TCRdb's copy, which holds only in-frame ones; the method was immunoSEQ multiplex PCR. The data hold hundreds of thousands of clones, with more than 85% observed a single time. Sequenced material: thymocytes. These receptors originate from a human donor.

The chain couples TRBV5-6 to TRBJ1-4; D might be TRBD1 (6 bases). The V gene's germline CDR1 is SGHDT and CDR2 YYEEEE. The V and J ends lost 0 bases and 5 bases respectively, with 14 bases between them. The CDR3 runs to 16 residues. The CDR3 DNA is TGTGCCAGCAGCTTGGCCTCGGGGGCGTGGAATGAAAAACTGTTTTTT. Translation gives CASSLASGAWNEKLFF.

The rearrangement joins TRBV11-2 to TRBJ1-3; D gene unclear. CDR1 and CDR2 (germline): SGHAT, FQNNGV. The ends were cut back, 2 bases at V and 1 base at J, with 9 bases in the middle. The CDR3 contains 15 residues. In DNA form, the CDR3 reads TGTGCCAGCAGCTTATTTGGATCTTCTGGAAACACCATATATTTT. It is translated as CASSLFGSSGNTIYF.

The gene calls are TRBV5-7 and TRBJ1-5; 9 bases are a match to TRBD1. TRBV5-7 is an open reading frame, and its role is uncertain. The CDR3 runs 14 residues. Trimming cost V 4 bases and J 4 bases; bases outside gene matches: 3. CDR3 protein: CASSPDRGNQPQHF. The CDR3 bases are TGTGCCAGCAGCCCGGACAGGGGTAATCAGCCCCAGCATTTT.

The chain joins TRBV7-9 to TRBJ2-7; D unresolved. Trimming left V 5 bases short and J 1 base short, with 9 bases between. The CDR3 runs 13 residues. The germline V gene encodes CDR1 SEHNR and CDR2 FQNEAQ (reference sequence). The CDR3 loop reads CASSQPESYEQYF. The CDR3 DNA is TGTGCCAGCAGCCAACCCGAATCCTACGAGCAGTACTTC.

In this sample, this clone turned up once. The genes are TRBV18 and TRBJ2-2, with D tentatively TRBD2 (6 bases). V was cut by 5 bases and J by 7 bases, with 20 bases left in between. This CDR3 region has 16 residues. Germline V gives CDR1 KGHSH, CDR2 LQKENI. The CDR3 nucleotides read TGTGCCAGCTCAACCGGGACTCCCCAAAACCTCGGGGAGCTGTTTTTT. Protein: CASSTGTPQNLGELFF.

This sequence joins TRBV5-4 and TRBJ1-2; 7 nucleotides align to TRBD1. Trimming took 3 bases from V and 4 from J; bases not matched to a gene: 3. The CDR3 is 13 amino acids. Germline CDR1 and CDR2: SGHNT and YYREEE (reference sequence). CDR3 loop: CASSSRQGYGYTF. The CDR3 region has the DNA TGTGCCAGCAGCTCCAGACAGGGCTATGGCTACACCTTC.

CDR3 region: CASSSRGQYGYTF. The CDR3 nucleotides are TGTGCCAGCAGCTCCAGGGGGCAGTATGGCTACACCTTC. V gene TRBV5-4 combines with J gene TRBJ1-2; 8 bases align to TRBD1. V trimming: 3 bases; J trimming: 5 bases; junction bases outside the gene matches: 3. The CDR3 covers 13 residues. CDR1 and CDR2 from the germline V gene are SGHNT and YYREEE (reference sequence).

The rearrangement links TRBV25-1 to TRBJ2-5; D uncertain. This CDR3 is built from 16 residues. Germline lookup yields CDR1 MGHDK and CDR2 SYGVNS. Trimming pared 4 bases from V and 5 bases from J, leaving 20 bases between. CDR3: CASSGSNASLTETQYF. The CDR3 region has the DNA TGTGCCAGCAGTGGAAGCAACGCGTCTCTAACGGAGACCCAGTACTTC.

The V gene is TRBV6-1, the J gene TRBJ1-5; no reliable D call. V lost 7 bases to trimming and J lost 0 bases, with 10 bases between them. Germline V gene sequence: CDR1 MNHNS, CDR2 SASEGT. The CDR3 has 14 amino acids. In DNA form, the CDR3 reads TGTGCCAGCAAGCCGGGGATTAGCAATCAGCCCCAGCATTTT. It translates to CASKPGISNQPQHF.

In this sample, this clone turned up once. V gene TRBV6-6 combines with J gene TRBJ2-1; 7 positions agree with TRBD2. CDR3 length equals 16 residues. Germline V gene data show CDR1 as MNHNY and CDR2 as SVGAGI (reference sequence). V dropped 2 bases and J dropped 8; count of bases not matched to a gene: 12. The CDR3 coding sequence is TGTGCCAGCAGTTACCCGACTAGCCCCCAAGGGTATGAGCAGTTCTTC. Its translation is CASSYPTSPQGYEQFF.

The CDR3 here is CASSMGLGPLWDEQFF. In DNA form, the CDR3 reads TGTGCCAGTAGTATGGGGTTAGGGCCGCTATGGGATGAGCAGTTCTTC. The chain joins TRBV19 to TRBJ2-1; D is unresolved. The CDR3 loop spans 16 amino acids. Germline CDR1 reads LNHDA; CDR2 reads SQIVND (reference sequence). The V end lost 3 bases, the J end lost 8 bases, and 20 bases lay between the germline ends.

This chain links TRBV27 with TRBJ2-7; TRBD1 or TRBD2 may be the D gene (5 bases each). The CDR3 spans 15 residues. CDR1 is MNHEY and CDR2 is SMNVEV in the germline V gene (reference sequence). V shed 0 bases and J shed 4 bases, with 13 bases lying between them. In nucleotides, the CDR3 is TGTGCCAGCAGTTTATCGCCGGGGCTCGAGTACGAGCAGTACTTC. As protein: CASSLSPGLEYEQYF.

The chain links TRBV5-6 to TRBJ1-1, with D possibly matching TRBD1 (5 bases). This CDR3 region has 15 residues. Germline lookup yields CDR1 SGHDT and CDR2 YYEEEE. Trimming removed 1 base at V and 2 bases at J, with 12 bases between. The CDR3 loop is CASSLSRGLNTEAFF. The CDR3 DNA sequence: TGTGCCAGCAGCTTGAGTAGGGGCCTCAACACTGAAGCTTTCTTT.

V usage is TRBV28 and J usage is TRBJ1-2, with 7 bases lining up with TRBD1. The J segment lost 2 bases and the V segment lost 5 bases, leaving 8 bases of the junction unmatched. The CDR3 extends over 15 amino acids. CDR1 MDHEN and CDR2 SYDVKM come from the germline V gene. The DNA for the CDR3 is TGTGCCAGCAGTCCATACAGGGGCCTAAACTATGGCTACACCTTC. This translates into CASSPYRGLNYGYTF.

This clone occurred once. The chain employs TRBV6-5 and TRBJ2-1; D may be TRBD1 (6 bases). Germline CDR1 and CDR2: MNHEY and SVGAGI. The CDR3 consists of 15 residues. V was clipped by 2 bases and J by 7 bases, with 15 bases between them. This CDR3 is CASSYRVTGRNEQFF. The CDR3 DNA sequence: TGTGCCAGCAGTTACAGGGTAACAGGGCGGAATGAGCAGTTCTTC.

The rearrangement links TRBV4-2 to TRBJ2-7; D is undetermined. The germline gives CDR1 LGHNA, CDR2 YNFKEQ. Trimming pared 4 bases from V and 4 bases from J, leaving 11 bases between. The CDR3 is made up of 13 amino acids. The CDR3 DNA sequence: TGTGCCAGCAGCCGCGATCCTTTTTACGAGCAGTACTTC. Translating gives CASSRDPFYEQYF.

This rearrangement joins TRBV19 to TRBJ2-7; D is perhaps TRBD1 (6 bases). The CDR3 totals 13 residues. The germline gives CDR1 LNHDA, CDR2 SQIVND (reference sequence). V lost 5 bases, J lost 2 bases, and 10 bases lay in between. The CDR3 DNA sequence: TGTGCCAGTAGTCTAGGACAGCCCTACGAGCAGTACTTC. Protein product: CASSLGQPYEQYF.